This T cell receptor (beta chain) appears in the sequencing data of a study of cytotoxic CD8 clonotypes in ibrutinib-treated CLL. Study information: Each sample contained, on average, under 270,000 productive templates and 94,000 or so productive rearrangements.

V was trimmed by 7 bases and J by 8 bases, leaving 11 bases between them. This CDR3 has 10 residues. The germline V gene has CDR1 DFQATT and CDR2 SNEGSKA (reference sequence). Study-level results: Researchers report that baseline clonality outpaced age-matched healthy donors and tracked circulating CD8+ T-cell counts.

Only in-frame clones appear in the TCRdb table, and some are missing; sequencing was by immunoSEQ multiplex PCR. The sample has tens of thousands of clones; 53% are singletons. Worth noting for this clone: As yet, its antigen is unknown.

This clonotype originated in a human donor with chronic lymphocytic leukemia. Source: PBMCs, taken after 12 months of ibrutinib treatment. The gene calls are TRBV20-1 and TRBJ1-1; maybe TRBD1 (6 bases). CDR3 in amino acids: CSVWTVEAFF. DNA of the CDR3: TGCAGTGTTTGGACAGTAGAAGCTTTCTTT.